This T cell receptor beta chain was obtained from a study of OX40 agonist ivuxolimab in advanced cancers. The study's findings and limits: Average numbers of expanded clones were greater in CD8+ T cells than in CD4+.

Sequencing used immunoSEQ multiplex PCR; TCRdb keeps in-frame clones, though not all of them. The table lists about 42,000 clones, about 88% of them singletons. Excluded were patients having autoimmune disease history or systemic immunosuppression. As to this clone: Its antigen is as yet unknown.

This TCR derives from an adult with an advanced solid tumor such as melanoma, head and neck, liver or kidney cancer. The starting material was CD4+ or CD8+ T cells sorted from blood, obtained in a trial of the OX40 agonist ivuxolimab.

The chain's CDR3 is CASMGREETQYF. The CDR3 region has the DNA TGTGCCAGCATGGGGCGGGAAGAGACCCAGTACTTC. V gene TRBV27 combines with J gene TRBJ2-5; D is tentatively TRBD1 or TRBD2 (5 bases each). The CDR3 length is 12 residues. The germline V and J ends were trimmed by 7 bases and 3 bases, with 9 bases remaining between them. In germline, CDR1 is MNHEY, CDR2 SMNVEV (reference sequence).